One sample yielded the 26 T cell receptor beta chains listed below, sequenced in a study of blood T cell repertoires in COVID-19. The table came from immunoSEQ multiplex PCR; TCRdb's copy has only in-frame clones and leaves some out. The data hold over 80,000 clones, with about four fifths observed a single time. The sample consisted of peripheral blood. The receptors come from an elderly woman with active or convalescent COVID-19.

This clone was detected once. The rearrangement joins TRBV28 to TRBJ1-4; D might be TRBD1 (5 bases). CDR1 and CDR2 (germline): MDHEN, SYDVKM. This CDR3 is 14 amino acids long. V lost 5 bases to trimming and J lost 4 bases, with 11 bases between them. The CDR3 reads CASSRGLRNEKLFF. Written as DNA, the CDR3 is TGTGCCAGCAGTCGGGGACTGCGTAATGAAAAACTGTTTTTT.

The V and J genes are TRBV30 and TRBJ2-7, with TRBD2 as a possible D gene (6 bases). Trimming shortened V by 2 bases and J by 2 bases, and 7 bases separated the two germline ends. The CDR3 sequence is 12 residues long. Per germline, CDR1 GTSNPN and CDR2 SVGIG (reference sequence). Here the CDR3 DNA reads TGTGCCTGGAGTACTAGCCCCTACGAGCAGTACTTC. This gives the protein CAWSTSPYEQYF.

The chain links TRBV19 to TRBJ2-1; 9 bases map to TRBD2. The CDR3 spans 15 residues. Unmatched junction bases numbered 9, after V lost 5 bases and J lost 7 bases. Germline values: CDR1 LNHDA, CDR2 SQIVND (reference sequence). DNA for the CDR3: TGTGCCAGTAGTGACCCCGGGACTAGCCTTAATGAGCAGTTCTTC. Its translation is CASSDPGTSLNEQFF.

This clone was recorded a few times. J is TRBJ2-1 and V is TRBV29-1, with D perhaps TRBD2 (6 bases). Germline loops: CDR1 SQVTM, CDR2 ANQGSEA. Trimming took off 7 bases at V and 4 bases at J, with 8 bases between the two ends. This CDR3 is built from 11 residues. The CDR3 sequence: CSGRAYNEQFF. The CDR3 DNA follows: TGCAGCGGGAGGGCTTACAATGAGCAGTTCTTC.

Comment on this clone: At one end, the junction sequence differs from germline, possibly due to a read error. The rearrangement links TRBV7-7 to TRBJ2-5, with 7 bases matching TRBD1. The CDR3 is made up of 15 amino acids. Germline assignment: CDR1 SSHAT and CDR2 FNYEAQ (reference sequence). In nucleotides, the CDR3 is TGTGCTAGCAGCTTATTCGACAGGGCCCGGGAGACCCAGTACTTC. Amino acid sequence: CASSLFDRARETQYF.

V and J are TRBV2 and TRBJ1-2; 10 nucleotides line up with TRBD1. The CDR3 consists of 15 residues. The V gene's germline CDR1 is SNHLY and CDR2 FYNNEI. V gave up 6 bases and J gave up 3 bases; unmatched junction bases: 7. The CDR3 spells CASRHRTGGDYGYTF. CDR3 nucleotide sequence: TGTGCCAGCAGACATCGGACAGGGGGGGACTATGGCTACACCTTC.

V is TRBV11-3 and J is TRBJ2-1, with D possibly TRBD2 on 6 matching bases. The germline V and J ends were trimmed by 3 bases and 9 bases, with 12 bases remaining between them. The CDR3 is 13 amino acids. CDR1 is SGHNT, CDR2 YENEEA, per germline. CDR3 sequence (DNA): TGTGCCAGCAGCTTGGGGACTGGGATTGAGCAGTTCTTC. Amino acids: CASSLGTGIEQFF.

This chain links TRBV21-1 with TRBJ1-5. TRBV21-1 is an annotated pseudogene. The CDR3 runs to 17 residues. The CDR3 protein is CASSKASWRYSNQPQHF. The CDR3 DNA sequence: TGTGCCAGCAGCAAAGCGAGTTGGAGATATAGCAATCAGCCCCAGCATTTT.

The CDR3 nucleotides read TGTGCCAGCTTAAAGGGGAATGGGAACACTGAAGCTTTCTTT. As protein: CASLKGNGNTEAFF. The rearrangement uses TRBV7-8 and TRBJ1-1; D may be TRBD1 (5 bases). CDR3 length equals 14 residues. The V and J ends lost 8 bases and 1 base respectively, with 14 bases between them. From germline, CDR1 is SGHVS and CDR2 FQNEAQ.

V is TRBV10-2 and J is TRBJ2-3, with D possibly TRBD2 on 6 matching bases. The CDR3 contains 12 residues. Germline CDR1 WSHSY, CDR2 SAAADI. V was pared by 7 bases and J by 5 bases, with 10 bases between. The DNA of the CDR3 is TGCGCCAGCAACGGGCGGGGAGATACGCAGTATTTT. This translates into CASNGRGDTQYF.

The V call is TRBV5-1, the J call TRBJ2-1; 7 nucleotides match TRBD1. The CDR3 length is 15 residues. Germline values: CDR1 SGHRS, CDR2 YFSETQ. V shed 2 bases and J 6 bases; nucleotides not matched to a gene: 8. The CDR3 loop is CASSFGTAVGNEQFF. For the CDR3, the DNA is TGCGCCAGCAGCTTCGGGACAGCGGTGGGCAATGAGCAGTTCTTC.

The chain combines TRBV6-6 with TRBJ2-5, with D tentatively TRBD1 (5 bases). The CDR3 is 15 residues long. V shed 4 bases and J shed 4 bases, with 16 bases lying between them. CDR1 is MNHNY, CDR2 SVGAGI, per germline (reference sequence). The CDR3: CASSSFAGLGETQYF. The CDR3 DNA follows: TGTGCCAGCAGTTCATTCGCAGGGCTAGGAGAGACCCAGTACTTC.

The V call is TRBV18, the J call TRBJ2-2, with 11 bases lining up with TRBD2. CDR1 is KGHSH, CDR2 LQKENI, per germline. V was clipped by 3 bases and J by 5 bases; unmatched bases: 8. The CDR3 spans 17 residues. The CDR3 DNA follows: TGTGCCAGCTCACCGCGCGGGACTAGCGGAATGACCGGGGAGCTGTTTTTT. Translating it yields CASSPRGTSGMTGELFF.

DNA for the CDR3: TGTGCCAGCAGTGTGCAGGGATCCGGGGAGCTGTTTTTT. It yields the protein CASSVQGSGELFF. This chain links TRBV2 with TRBJ2-2; TRBD1 is a possible D gene (5 bases). The CDR3 contains 13 residues. Germline V gene data show CDR1 as SNHLY and CDR2 as FYNNEI. Trimming removed 4 bases at V and 6 bases at J, with 9 bases between.

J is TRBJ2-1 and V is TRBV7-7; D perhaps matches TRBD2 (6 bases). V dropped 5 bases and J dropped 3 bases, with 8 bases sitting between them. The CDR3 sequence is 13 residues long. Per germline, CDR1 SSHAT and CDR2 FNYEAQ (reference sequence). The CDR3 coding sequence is TGTGCCAGCAGCCTGGACTACTACAATGAGCAGTTCTTC. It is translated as CASSLDYYNEQFF.

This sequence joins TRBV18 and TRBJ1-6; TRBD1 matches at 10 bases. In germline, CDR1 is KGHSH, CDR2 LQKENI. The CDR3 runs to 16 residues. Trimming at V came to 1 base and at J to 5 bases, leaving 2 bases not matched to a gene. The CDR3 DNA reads TGTGCCAGCTCACCACGACAGGGGGCCCATAATTCACCCCTCCACTTT. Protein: CASSPRQGAHNSPLHF.

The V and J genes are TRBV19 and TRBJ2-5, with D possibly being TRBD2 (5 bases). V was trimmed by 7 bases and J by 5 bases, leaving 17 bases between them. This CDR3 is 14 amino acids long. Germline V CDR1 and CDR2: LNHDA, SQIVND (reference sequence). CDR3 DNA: TGTGCCAGTACCAAGAGGGCGGACGGGGAGACCCAGTACTTC. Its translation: CASTKRADGETQYF.

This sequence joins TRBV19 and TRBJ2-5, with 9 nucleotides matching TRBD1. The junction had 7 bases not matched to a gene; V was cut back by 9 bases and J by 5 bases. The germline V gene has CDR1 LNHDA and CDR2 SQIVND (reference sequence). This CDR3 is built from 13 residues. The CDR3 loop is CASNRGLEETQYF. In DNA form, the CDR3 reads TGTGCCAGCAACAGGGGGCTTGAGGAGACCCAGTACTTC. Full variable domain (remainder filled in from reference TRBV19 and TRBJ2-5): DGGITQSPKYLFRKEGQNVTLSCEQNLNHDAMYWYRQDPGQGLRLIYYSQIVNDFQKGDIAEGYSVSREKKESFPLTVTSAQKNPTAFYLCASNRGLEETQYFGPGTRLLVL.

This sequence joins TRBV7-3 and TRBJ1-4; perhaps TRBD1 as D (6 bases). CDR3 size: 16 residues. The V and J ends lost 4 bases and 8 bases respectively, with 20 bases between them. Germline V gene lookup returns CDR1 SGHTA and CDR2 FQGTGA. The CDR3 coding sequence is TGTGCCAGCAGCTCATGGGGGCGAGGCAGAAGCGAAAAACTGTTTTTT. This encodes CASSSWGRGRSEKLFF.

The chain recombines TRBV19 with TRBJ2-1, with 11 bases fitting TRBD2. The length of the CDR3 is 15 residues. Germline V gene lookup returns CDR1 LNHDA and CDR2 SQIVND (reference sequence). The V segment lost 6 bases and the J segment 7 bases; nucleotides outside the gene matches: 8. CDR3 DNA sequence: TGTGCCAGTAGCGGGCGGACTAGCGGGTGGAATGAGCAGTTCTTC. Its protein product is CASSGRTSGWNEQFF.

CDR3 residues: CASSVQFNEQFF. In DNA form, the CDR3 reads TGTGCCAGCAGCGTACAGTTCAATGAGCAGTTCTTC. The chain links TRBV9 to TRBJ2-1; no definite D call. CDR1 is SGDLS, CDR2 YYNGEE, per germline. The CDR3 runs 12 residues. Trimming removed 1 base at V and 6 bases at J, with 5 bases between.

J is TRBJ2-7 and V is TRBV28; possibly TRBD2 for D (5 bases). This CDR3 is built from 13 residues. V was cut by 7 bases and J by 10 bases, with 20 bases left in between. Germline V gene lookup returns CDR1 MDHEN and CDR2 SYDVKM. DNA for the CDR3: TGTGCCAGCACTACCTCTACTAGAACGAATCAGTACTTC. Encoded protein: CASTTSTRTNQYF.

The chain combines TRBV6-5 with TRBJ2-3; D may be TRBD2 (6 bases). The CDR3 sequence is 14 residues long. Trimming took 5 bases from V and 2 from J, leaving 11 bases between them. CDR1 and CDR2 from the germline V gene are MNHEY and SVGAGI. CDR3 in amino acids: CASSSRDFTDTQYF. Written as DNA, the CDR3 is TGTGCCAGCAGTAGCCGGGACTTCACAGATACGCAGTATTTT.

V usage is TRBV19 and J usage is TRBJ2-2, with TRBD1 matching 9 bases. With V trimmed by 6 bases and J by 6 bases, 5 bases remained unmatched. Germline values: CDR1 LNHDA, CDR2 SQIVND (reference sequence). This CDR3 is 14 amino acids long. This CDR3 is CASSNRGPSGELFF. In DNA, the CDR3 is TGTGCCAGTAGCAACAGGGGGCCATCCGGGGAGCTGTTTTTT.

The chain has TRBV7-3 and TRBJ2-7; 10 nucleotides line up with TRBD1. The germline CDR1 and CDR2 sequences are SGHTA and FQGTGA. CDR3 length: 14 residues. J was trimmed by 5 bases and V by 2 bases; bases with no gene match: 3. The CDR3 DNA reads TGTGCCAGCAGCTTAGGAGGGACAGGGGACGAGCAGTACTTC. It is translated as CASSLGGTGDEQYF.

In nucleotides, the CDR3 is TGTGCCAGCAGTACCGGGACAGCAGCCTCTGGAAACACCATATATTTT. The encoded protein is CASSTGTAASGNTIYF. The J gene is TRBJ1-3, the V gene TRBV14; 7 bases match TRBD1. The trim removed 6 bases at V and 0 bases at J, leaving 8 bases unmatched. The CDR3 runs 16 residues. The germline CDR1 and CDR2 sequences are SGHDN and FVKESK.